The present T cell receptor beta chain was sequenced within a study of blood T cell repertoires in COVID-19. Study-wide context: PBMCs, B-cell-depleted T cells, or T cells provided the cDNA or gDNA that made up the material.

The germline V gene has CDR1 MDHEN and CDR2 SYDVKM. This CDR3 has 14 amino acids. Germline trimming cut 4 bases from V and 1 base from J; bases unmatched to any gene: 0. Per the authors' pipeline: Estimation of nucleated cell counts relied on the amplification of reference gene primers. The method was immunoSEQ multiplex PCR; TCRdb's version includes in-frame clones alone and lacks a portion of them. The DNA gave D and trimming, while V, J and clone size come from that table. Here the sample spans about 45,000 clones, just under 70% being singletons. The chain combines TRBV28 with TRBJ1-5; 8 bases line up with TRBD1. Material for sequencing was peripheral blood. The sequence came from a man older than 75 with acute or convalescent COVID-19. The CDR3 nucleotides are TGTGCCAGCAGTTCAGGGGGCAGCAATCAGCCCCAGCATTTT. It is translated as CASSSGGSNQPQHF.